The present TCR beta chain was sequenced within a study of blood T cell repertoires in COVID-19 (TCRdb year 2020). Regarding the complete study: Samples from collaborators originated in the United States, Italy and Spain and spanned both the acute and convalescent phases of COVID-19. The material from the prospective study consisted of cDNA or gDNA derived from T cells, B-cell-depleted T cells, or PBMCs. The dataset comprised deeply sampled blood TCRbeta repertoires from subjects exposed to, actively infected with, or recovered from COVID-19. A freely available public database, intended as a resource for researchers studying the immune response to SARS-CoV-2, is where the repertoires were released. Samples were obtained from the ongoing ImmuneRACE study (first 160 participants) and from 1,254 subjects provided by 6 global collaborators. Nearly every sample came with metadata listing a de-identified subject ID, COVID-19 status, age in years and sex. Where available, HLA class I and class II types were obtained from metadata supplied by the sample provider rather than from assay-based typing.

V lost 6 bases and J lost 9 bases, and the count of bases not matched to a germline gene is 20. CDR1 and CDR2 (MNHEY, SMNVEV) derive from the germline V gene (reference sequence). Counted from cysteine to valine, this CDR3 has 16 amino acids. Kept here is only the CDR3 DNA, which spans 48 bases and is read in frame from base 1. Participants in the prospective study were aged roughly 18 to 100 years, lived in about two dozen United States geographic areas, and enrolled through a virtual design. In the prospective study, participants were assigned to cohorts based on the clinical history participants reported in a screening survey and a study questionnaire. For ImmuneRACE Cohort 3, a participant was defined as recovered based on two consecutive negative NP/OP PCR tests, clearance by a healthcare professional, or resolution of symptoms. In the prospective study, whole blood, serum and a nasopharyngeal or oropharyngeal swab were collected from each participant by mobile phlebotomists. Prospective study participants could optionally give additional blood draws and questionnaires over a roughly 2-month period. Before DNA extraction, prospective study blood samples were shipped either frozen or at room temperature.

TCRbeta CDR3 regions were amplified from genomic DNA using the immunoSEQ Assay, a bias-controlled multiplex PCR. As for the authors' bioinformatics: Within the assay, amplification of reference gene primers was used to estimate how many nucleated cells each sample contained. To quantify the absolute abundance of each unique TCRbeta CDR3 rearrangement, sequence reads were collapsed and filtered. For each sample, productive Simpson clonality was calculated as the square root of Simpson's diversity index across productive rearrangements. TCRdb mirrors the immuneACCESS table, restricted to in-frame sequences. Some clones are absent from its copies; in checked studies, under half trace to an unresolved V gene, and the reason for the others is unknown. Clone size and the V and J calls come from that table; the DNA yielded D and trimming. Recorded for this sample are about 160,000 clones; over 75% of them occurred a single time. Of the sample, about 5.6% falls within the top ten clones.

The study at large found these results: Clinical and demographic metadata were provided uncurated, with the amount varying by source and participant.

About this clone itself: Its antigen target is currently unknown. No much larger clonotype is one base removed from it; base qualities were not supplied.

The chain joins TRBV27 to TRBJ2-7; 7 nucleotides in the junction match TRBD1. The sample was PBMCs or T cells enriched from blood (not recorded which). This TCR came from a man aged 35 to 55 who had recovered from COVID-19. The DNA reads as follows: TGTGCCAGCAGCGAACACCGGGACAGCGTGCTACTAGGGCAGTACGTC. It encodes CASSEHRDSVLLGQYV.